What follows describes a single T cell receptor (beta chain). Its cognate antigen is unknown. The data were obtained in a study of cytomegalovirus exposure and HLA in healthy donors. Study-level findings and limits: Within the data, a cluster of highly shared sequence variants was likely a sequencing artifact. It was shown in a later analysis that HLA-associated TCR beta chains were more clonally expanded than other, equally common chains. The authors confirmed in vitro that three CMV-associated chains were specific for CMV antigens.

Primers for the PCR totalled 60 Vbeta and 13 Jbeta. Measured with immunoSEQ multiplex PCR; TCRdb has only the in-frame clones, and not every one. This table holds 170,000 or so clones, approximately 80% found once. The study sampled nominally healthy donors, though unrecorded immune exposures were likely. Germline V gene data show CDR1 as SGHRS and CDR2 as YFSETQ. This CDR3 has 15 amino acids. V was clipped by 0 bases and J by 1 base, with 10 bases between them. This chain uses TRBV5-1 with TRBJ1-1, with D uncertain. This clonotype was sampled from a man in his late teens or twenties in good health and CMV-seronegative. The specimen sequenced was PBMCs. The CDR3 DNA sequence: TGCGCCAGCAGCTTGGAGTACACACAGAACACTGAAGCTTTCTTT. It codes for CASSLEYTQNTEAFF.